Below, 22 T cell receptor beta chains from the same sample are listed, as sequenced in a study of cytomegalovirus exposure and HLA in healthy donors. The assay was immunoSEQ multiplex PCR, and TCRdb's table has in-frame clones only and misses some. The sample holds 65,000 to 90,000 clones, 85% to 90% seen once. Sequenced input: PBMCs. These receptors came from a woman younger than 35 in good health and CMV-seropositive.

The V and J genes are TRBV5-3 and TRBJ2-7; no clear D. TRBV5-3 is an open reading frame whose function is uncertain. The length of the CDR3 is 13 residues. Trimming removed 4 bases at V and 3 bases at J, with 11 bases between. DNA for the CDR3: TGTGCCAGAAGCACTGAGGCCCTCTACGAGCAGTACTTC. This codes for CARSTEALYEQYF.

This chain connects TRBV6-6 to TRBJ1-3; maybe TRBD1 (6 bases). V was cut by 2 bases and J by 0 bases, with 11 bases left in between. This CDR3 has 16 amino acids. Germline assignment: CDR1 MNHNY and CDR2 SVGAGI (reference sequence). The DNA of the CDR3 is TGTGCCAGCAGTTACCCTGGACAGTTCTCTGGAAACACCATATATTTT. Amino acid sequence: CASSYPGQFSGNTIYF.

J is TRBJ2-1 and V is TRBV30; D perhaps matches TRBD2 (5 bases). CDR1 GTSNPN and CDR2 SVGIG come from the germline V gene (reference sequence). Trimming took 4 bases from V and 7 from J, leaving 11 bases between them. The CDR3 sequence is 12 residues long. CDR3 DNA sequence: TGTGCCTGGACCGCGGGCCGGAATGAGCAGTTCTTC. Protein: CAWTAGRNEQFF.

V gene TRBV29-1 combines with J gene TRBJ2-7; D not certain. The CDR3 sequence is 12 residues long. Germline CDR1 is SQVTM and CDR2 is ANQGSEA. The V end lost 4 bases, the J end lost 3 bases, and 10 bases lay between the germline ends. This CDR3 reads CSVAYSHYEQYF. CDR3 coding DNA: TGCAGCGTTGCTTACAGCCACTACGAGCAGTACTTC.

The rearrangement joins TRBV28 to TRBJ1-2, with D uncertain. Germline loops: CDR1 MDHEN, CDR2 SYDVKM. The CDR3 is made up of 13 amino acids. The V gene lost 3 bases and the J gene lost 4 bases, with 9 bases spanning the gap. CDR3 coding DNA: TGTGCCAGCAGTTTGCAGGAATCCTATGGCTACACCTTC. This sequence encodes CASSLQESYGYTF.

CDR3 loop: CASSQVTGANQPQHF. In DNA, the CDR3 is TGTGCCAGCAGCCAAGTGACAGGTGCCAATCAGCCCCAGCATTTT. The rearrangement uses TRBV4-2 and TRBJ1-5; D perhaps matches TRBD1 (6 bases). V lost 1 base to trimming and J lost 3 bases, with 10 bases between them. The V gene's germline CDR1 is LGHNA and CDR2 YNFKEQ. The CDR3 has 15 amino acids.

The chain couples TRBV5-4 to TRBJ2-2; 9 bases align to TRBD2. The CDR3 has 17 amino acids. With V trimmed by 2 bases and J by 1 base, 6 bases remained unmatched. CDR1 is SGHNT and CDR2 is YYREEE in the germline V gene (reference sequence). The CDR3 nucleotides read TGTGCCAGCAGCTTAGCGGGACTAGCTCAGAACACCGGGGAGCTGTTTTTT. This codes for CASSLAGLAQNTGELFF. Filled out from reference TRBV5-4 and TRBJ2-2, the complete variable domain reads ETGVTQSPTHLIKTRGQQVTLRCSSQSGHNTVSWYQQALGQGPQFIFQYYREEENGRGNFPPRFSGLQFPNYSSELNVNALELDDSALYLCASSLAGLAQNTGELFFGEGSRLTVL.

The V gene is TRBV10-2, the J gene TRBJ2-1; 13 bases agree with TRBD2. Germline V gives CDR1 WSHSY, CDR2 SAAADI. The CDR3 covers 14 residues. With V trimmed by 7 bases and J by 9 bases, 6 bases remained unmatched. The CDR3 is CASKGRLAGGEQFF. Here the CDR3 DNA reads TGCGCCAGCAAGGGGCGACTAGCGGGAGGTGAGCAGTTCTTC.

The rearrangement links TRBV9 to TRBJ2-3; TRBD1 aligns across 8 bases. This CDR3 contains 16 residues. Per germline, CDR1 SGDLS and CDR2 YYNGEE. V shed 4 bases and J 4 bases; nucleotides not matched to a gene: 11. The CDR3 sequence is CASSPDGQGAADTQYF. As DNA, the CDR3 is TGTGCCAGCAGCCCAGATGGTCAGGGGGCTGCAGATACGCAGTATTTT.

V and J are TRBV7-6 and TRBJ2-3, with a tentative D call TRBD1 (6 bases). The V and J ends lost 2 bases and 1 base respectively, with 13 bases between them. Germline CDR1 is SGHVS and CDR2 is FNYEAQ. The CDR3 loop spans 16 amino acids. Here the CDR3 DNA reads TGTGCCAGCAGCTTATTCAGGGGCATGGGCACAGATACGCAGTATTTT. Its translation: CASSLFRGMGTDTQYF.

V gene TRBV18 combines with J gene TRBJ2-1, with TRBD2 matching 8 bases. Germline CDR1 KGHSH, CDR2 LQKENI. Unmatched junction bases numbered 6, after V lost 5 bases and J lost 0 bases. This CDR3 has 16 amino acids. The CDR3 region has the DNA TGTGCCAGCTCAAGGGGACTAGGGAGCTCCTACAATGAGCAGTTCTTC. Its protein product is CASSRGLGSSYNEQFF.

The rearrangement joins TRBV9 to TRBJ2-2, with D uncertain. The CDR3 has 14 residues. V lost 2 bases to trimming and J lost 3 bases, with 8 bases between them. Germline V gene sequence: CDR1 SGDLS, CDR2 YYNGEE. The CDR3 region is CASSVKQHTGELFF. CDR3 coding DNA: TGTGCCAGCAGCGTTAAACAACACACCGGGGAGCTGTTTTTT.

The chain couples TRBV19 to TRBJ2-3; D is uncertain. The CDR3 is 13 residues long. The germline V gene encodes CDR1 LNHDA and CDR2 SQIVND (reference sequence). Deletions cut 8 bases from V and 0 bases from J, with 9 bases between. The CDR3 sequence is CASVSSSTDTQYF. In DNA form, the CDR3 reads TGTGCCAGTGTCAGTTCTAGCACAGATACGCAGTATTTT.

The V and J genes are TRBV11-2 and TRBJ2-5, with D possibly being TRBD1 (6 bases). V lost 5 bases, J lost 5 bases, and 15 bases lay in between. CDR3 size: 14 residues. The germline CDR1 and CDR2 sequences are SGHAT and FQNNGV. The CDR3 reads CASSLGRGGETQYF. The CDR3 DNA follows: TGTGCCAGCAGCCTGGGCAGGGGCGGTGAGACCCAGTACTTC.

This chain links TRBV30 with TRBJ2-6, with 7 bases lining up with TRBD2. J lost 4 bases, V lost 4 bases, and 10 bases had no gene match. CDR1 and CDR2 from the germline V gene are GTSNPN and SVGIG (reference sequence). The CDR3 contains 16 residues. The DNA for the CDR3 is TGTGCCTGGACGTGGCCCGCGGGAGACGGGGCCAACGTCCTGACTTTC. This encodes CAWTWPAGDGANVLTF. Full variable domain (rest looked up from reference TRBV30 and TRBJ2-6): SQTIHQWPATLVQPVGSPLSLECTVEGTSNPNLYWYRQAAGRGLQLLFYSVGIGQISSEVPQNLSASRPQDRQFILSSKKLLLSDSGFYLCAWTWPAGDGANVLTFGAGSRLTVL.

The V and J genes are TRBV25-1 and TRBJ2-3; D perhaps matches TRBD2 (6 bases). Trimming took off 3 bases at V and 9 bases at J, with 7 bases between the two ends. CDR1 is MGHDK, CDR2 SYGVNS, per germline. CDR3 length: 11 residues. The CDR3 region is CASSDAGTQYF. CDR3 nucleotides: TGTGCCAGCAGTGACGCGGGGACGCAGTATTTT.

The rearrangement uses TRBV27 and TRBJ1-6, with 7 bases lining up with TRBD1. The germline CDR1 and CDR2 sequences are MNHEY and SMNVEV (reference sequence). The CDR3 runs to 15 residues. V dropped 4 bases and J dropped 5; count of bases not matched to a gene: 5. CDR3 amino acids: CASSSWTGDNSPLHF. Written as DNA, the CDR3 is TGTGCCAGCAGTTCATGGACAGGAGATAATTCACCCCTCCACTTT.

The rearrangement joins TRBV27 to TRBJ2-5; D remains ambiguous. The CDR3 loop spans 12 amino acids. V lost 3 bases and J 5 bases, leaving 7 bases between the germline ends. Germline loops: CDR1 MNHEY, CDR2 SMNVEV (reference sequence). The CDR3 region is CASSFIGETQYF. The CDR3 DNA reads as TGTGCCAGCAGTTTTATTGGCGAGACCCAGTACTTC.

For this clone: Other DNA sequences of this sample code for an identical CDR3. This chain links TRBV6-6 with TRBJ2-1, with D perhaps TRBD2 (6 bases). Trimming took off 5 bases at V and 5 bases at J, with 7 bases between the two ends. The CDR3 sequence is 12 residues long. The V gene's germline CDR1 is MNHNY and CDR2 SVGAGI (reference sequence). The CDR3 spells CASSPSDNEQFF. The CDR3 DNA reads TGTGCCAGCAGTCCTAGCGACAATGAGCAGTTCTTC.

V gene TRBV6-5 combines with J gene TRBJ2-5; D may be TRBD1 (5 bases). Germline V gene lookup returns CDR1 MNHEY and CDR2 SVGAGI. CDR3 length equals 13 residues. V was clipped by 5 bases and J by 2 bases, with 9 bases between them. In DNA, the CDR3 is TGTGCCAGCAGTCGGACAAAGCAAGAGACCCAGTACTTC. It is translated as CASSRTKQETQYF.

CDR3 amino acids: CAISPGGATNEKLFF. In nucleotides, the CDR3 is TGTGCCATCAGTCCAGGGGGAGCAACTAATGAAAAACTGTTTTTT. The rearrangement uses TRBV10-3 and TRBJ1-4, with TRBD1 matching 7 bases. Per germline, CDR1 ENHRY and CDR2 SYGVKD. This CDR3 is built from 15 residues. The V segment lost 5 bases and the J segment 0 bases; nucleotides outside the gene matches: 3.

The chain links TRBV28 to TRBJ1-4, with 8 bases identical to TRBD1. V lost 1 base to trimming and J lost 7 bases; unmatched junction nucleotides: 8. Germline assignment: CDR1 MDHEN and CDR2 SYDVKM. CDR3 size: 16 residues. The CDR3, as DNA: TGTGCCAGCAGTTTATATGGGAACAGGGGGATTGAAAAACTGTTTTTT. Its protein is CASSLYGNRGIEKLFF.